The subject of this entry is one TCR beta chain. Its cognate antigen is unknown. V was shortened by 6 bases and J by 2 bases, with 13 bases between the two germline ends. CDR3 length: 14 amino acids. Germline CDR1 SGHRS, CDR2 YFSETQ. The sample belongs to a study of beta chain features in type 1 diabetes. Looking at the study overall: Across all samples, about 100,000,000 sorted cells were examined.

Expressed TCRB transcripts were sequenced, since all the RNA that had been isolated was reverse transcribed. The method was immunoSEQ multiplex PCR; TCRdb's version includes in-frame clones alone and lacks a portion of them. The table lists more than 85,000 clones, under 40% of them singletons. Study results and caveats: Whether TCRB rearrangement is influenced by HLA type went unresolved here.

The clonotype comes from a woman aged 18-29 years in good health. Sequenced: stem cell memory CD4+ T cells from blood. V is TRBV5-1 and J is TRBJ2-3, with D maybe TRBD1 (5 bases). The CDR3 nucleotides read TGCGCCAGCATAGAACAGGAGACCACAGATACGCAGTATTTT. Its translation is CASIEQETTDTQYF.